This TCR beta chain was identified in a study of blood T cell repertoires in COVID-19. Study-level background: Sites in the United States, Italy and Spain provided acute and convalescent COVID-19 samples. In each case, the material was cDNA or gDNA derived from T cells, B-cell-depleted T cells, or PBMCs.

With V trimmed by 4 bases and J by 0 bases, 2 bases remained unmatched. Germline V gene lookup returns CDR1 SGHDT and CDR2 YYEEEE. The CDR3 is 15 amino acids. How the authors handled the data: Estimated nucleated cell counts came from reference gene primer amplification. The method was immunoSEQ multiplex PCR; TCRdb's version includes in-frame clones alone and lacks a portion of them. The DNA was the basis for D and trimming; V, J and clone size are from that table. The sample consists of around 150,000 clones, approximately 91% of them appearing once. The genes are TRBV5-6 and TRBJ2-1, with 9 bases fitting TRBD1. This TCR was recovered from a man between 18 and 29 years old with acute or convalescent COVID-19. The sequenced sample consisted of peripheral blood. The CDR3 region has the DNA TGTGCCAGCAGCGAGACAGGGGGCTCCTACAATGAGCAGTTCTTC. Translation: CASSETGGSYNEQFF. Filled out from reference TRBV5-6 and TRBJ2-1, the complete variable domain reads DAGVTQSPTHLIKTRGQQVTLRCSPKSGHDTVSWYQQALGQGPQFIFQYYEEEERQRGNFPDRFSGHQFPNYSSELNVNALLLGDSALYLCASSETGGSYNEQFFGPGTRLTVL.